The 4 T cell receptor beta chains given below trace back to one sample, sequenced in a study of T-cell memory formation after mild COVID-19 (dated by TCRdb to the early 2020s). The method was 5' RACE. For sequencing, an Illumina NovaSeq 6000 was employed. The public reads were reanalyzed by TCRdb: fastp trimming at Q25, MiXCR alignment, in-frame beta chains only. Each CDR3 protein gets just one entry, which takes the most common genes and DNA from the rows behind it. The sample contains roughly 150,000 distinct CDR3 sequences, approximately 15% of them found a single time. Roughly 15% of the sample is taken by the ten largest. Material: PBMCs or a T cell subset sorted from them (not recorded which). Source of these receptors: an adult woman who had mild COVID-19 (a few samples of this study predate the infection). The sample titles of this study are shuffled in the database, so cell type and time point are left out; the donor was told from shared clones.

This clonotype was observed a handful of times. This chain uses TRBV4-3 with TRBJ2-1; no clear D gene. Trimming left V 1 base short and J 9 bases short, with 13 bases between. CDR3 length: 14 amino acids. Looked up from germline, CDR1 is LGHNA and CDR2 is YSLEER. DNA for the CDR3: TGCGCCAGCAGCCAAGTGGCCAGGCGGAGTGAGCAGTTCTTC. The encoded protein is CASSQVARRSEQFF.

V and J are TRBV5-1 and TRBJ2-2; D may be TRBD1 or TRBD2 (5 bases each). CDR1 and CDR2 (germline): SGHRS, YFSETQ. The CDR3 is 19 residues long. The V and J ends lost 0 bases and 8 bases respectively, with 26 bases between them. CDR3 DNA sequence: TGCGCCAGCAGCTTGGCGGGCCCCCCAGGGACGTCGCACCGGGGGGAGCTGTTTTTT. Translation gives CASSLAGPPGTSHRGELFF.

This chain joins TRBV2 and TRBJ2-3; D might be TRBD1 or TRBD2, each matching 6 bases. The length of the CDR3 is 12 residues. Trimming cost V 6 bases and J 4 bases, with 8 bases left between them. Looked up from germline, CDR1 is SNHLY and CDR2 is FYNNEI. The DNA of the CDR3 is TGTGCCAGCAGGGGGGGCTCAGATACGCAGTATTTT. It yields the protein CASRGGSDTQYF.

This clonotype was found a few times. J is TRBJ2-5 and V is TRBV6-2 or TRBV6-3, with unresolved D. CDR1 MNHEY and CDR2 SVGEGT come from the germline V gene. CDR3 size: 16 residues. V was trimmed by 2 bases and J by 1 base, leaving 14 bases between them. The CDR3 protein is CASSYHELTLQETQYF. CDR3 sequence (DNA): TGTGCCAGCAGTTACCATGAACTAACCCTCCAAGAGACCCAGTACTTC.